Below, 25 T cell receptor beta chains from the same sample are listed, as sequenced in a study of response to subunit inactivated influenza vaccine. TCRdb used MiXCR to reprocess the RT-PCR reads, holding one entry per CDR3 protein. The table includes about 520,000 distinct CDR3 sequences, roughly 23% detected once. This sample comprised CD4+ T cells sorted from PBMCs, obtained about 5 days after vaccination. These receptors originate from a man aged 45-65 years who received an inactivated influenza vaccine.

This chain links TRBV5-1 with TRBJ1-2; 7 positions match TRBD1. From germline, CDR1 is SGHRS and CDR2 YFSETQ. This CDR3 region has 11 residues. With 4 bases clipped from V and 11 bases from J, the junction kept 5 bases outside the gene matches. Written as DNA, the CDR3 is TGCGCCAGCAGCATAACAGGGGAATACACCTTC. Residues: CASSITGEYTF.

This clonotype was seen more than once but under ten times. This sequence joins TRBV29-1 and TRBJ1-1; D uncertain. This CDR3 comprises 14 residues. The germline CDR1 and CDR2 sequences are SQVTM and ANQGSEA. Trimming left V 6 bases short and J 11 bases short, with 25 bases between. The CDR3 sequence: CSVRDRSTATEAFF. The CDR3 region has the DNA TGCAGCGTCCGAGACCGCAGTACAGCCACGGAGGCTTTCTTT.

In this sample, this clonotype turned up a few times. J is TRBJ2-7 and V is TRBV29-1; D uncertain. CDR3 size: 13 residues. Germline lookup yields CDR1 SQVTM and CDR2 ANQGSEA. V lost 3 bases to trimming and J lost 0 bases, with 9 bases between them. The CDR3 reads CSVESRHSYEQYF. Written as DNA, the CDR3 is TGCAGCGTTGAGAGCAGGCACTCCTACGAGCAGTACTTC.

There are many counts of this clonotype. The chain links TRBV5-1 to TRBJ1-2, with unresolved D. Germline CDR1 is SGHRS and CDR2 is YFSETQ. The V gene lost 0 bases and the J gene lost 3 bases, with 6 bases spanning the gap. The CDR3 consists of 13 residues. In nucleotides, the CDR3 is TGCGCCAGCAGCTTGGACGGAGACTATGGCTACACCTTC. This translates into CASSLDGDYGYTF.

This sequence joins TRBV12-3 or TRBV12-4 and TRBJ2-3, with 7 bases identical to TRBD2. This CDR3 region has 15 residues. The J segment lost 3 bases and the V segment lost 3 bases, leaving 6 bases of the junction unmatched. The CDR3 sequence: CASSLASGITDTQYF. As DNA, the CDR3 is TGTGCCAGCAGTTTGGCTAGCGGAATAACAGATACGCAGTATTTT.

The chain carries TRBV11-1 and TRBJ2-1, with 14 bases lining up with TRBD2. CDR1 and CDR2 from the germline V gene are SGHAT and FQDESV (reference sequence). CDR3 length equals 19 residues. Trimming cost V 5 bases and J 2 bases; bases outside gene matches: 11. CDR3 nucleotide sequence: TGTGCCAGCAGCAAAACGACTAGCGGGAGGGCCAGGACCTACAATGAGCAGTTCTTC. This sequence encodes CASSKTTSGRARTYNEQFF.

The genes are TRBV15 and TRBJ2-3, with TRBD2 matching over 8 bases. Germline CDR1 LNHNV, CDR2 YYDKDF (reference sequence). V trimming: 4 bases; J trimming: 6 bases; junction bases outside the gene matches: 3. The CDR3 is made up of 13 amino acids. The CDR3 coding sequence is TGTGCCACCAGCATTAGACTAGCGGATACGCAGTATTTT. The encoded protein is CATSIRLADTQYF.

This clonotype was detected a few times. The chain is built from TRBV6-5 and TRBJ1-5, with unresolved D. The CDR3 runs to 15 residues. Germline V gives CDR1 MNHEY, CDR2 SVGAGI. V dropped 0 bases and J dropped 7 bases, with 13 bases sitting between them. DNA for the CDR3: TGTGCCAGCAGTTACTCTAGGGCAGATAGGCAGCCCCAGCATTTT. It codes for CASSYSRADRQPQHF.

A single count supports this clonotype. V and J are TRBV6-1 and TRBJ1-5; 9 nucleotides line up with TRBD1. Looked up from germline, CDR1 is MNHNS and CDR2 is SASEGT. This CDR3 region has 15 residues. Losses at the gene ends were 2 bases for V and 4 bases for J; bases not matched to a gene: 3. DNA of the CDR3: TGTGCCAGCAGTGAACTTGGACAGGGGAATCAGCCCCAGCATTTT. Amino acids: CASSELGQGNQPQHF.

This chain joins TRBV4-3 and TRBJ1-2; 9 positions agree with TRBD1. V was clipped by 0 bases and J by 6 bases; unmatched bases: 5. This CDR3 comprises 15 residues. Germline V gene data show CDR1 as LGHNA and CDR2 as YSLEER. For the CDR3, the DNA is TGCGCCAGCAGCCAAGATCGGGACAGGGTCCATGGCTACACCTTC. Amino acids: CASSQDRDRVHGYTF.

This chain's CDR3 is CASSYSIKWGGEKNTEAFF. The CDR3 DNA sequence: TGTGCCAGCAGTTACTCGATAAAGTGGGGGGGCGAAAAGAACACTGAAGCTTTCTTT. V and J are TRBV6-5 and TRBJ1-1; D is possibly TRBD1 (6 bases). Deletions cut 0 bases from V and 1 base from J, with 21 bases between. This CDR3 has 19 residues. Germline CDR1 and CDR2: MNHEY and SVGAGI.

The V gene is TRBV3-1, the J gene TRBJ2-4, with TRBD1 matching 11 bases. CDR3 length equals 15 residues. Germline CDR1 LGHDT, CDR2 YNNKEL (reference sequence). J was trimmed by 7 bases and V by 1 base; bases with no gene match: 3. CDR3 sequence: CASSQGTGGSNIQYF. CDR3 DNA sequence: TGTGCCAGCAGCCAAGGGACAGGGGGCTCGAACATTCAGTACTTC.

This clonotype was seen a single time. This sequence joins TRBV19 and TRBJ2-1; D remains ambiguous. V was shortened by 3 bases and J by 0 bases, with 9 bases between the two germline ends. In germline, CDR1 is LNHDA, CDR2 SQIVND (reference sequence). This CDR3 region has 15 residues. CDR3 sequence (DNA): TGTGCCAGTAGTATCGGTAGAAACTCCTACAATGAGCAGTTCTTC. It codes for CASSIGRNSYNEQFF.

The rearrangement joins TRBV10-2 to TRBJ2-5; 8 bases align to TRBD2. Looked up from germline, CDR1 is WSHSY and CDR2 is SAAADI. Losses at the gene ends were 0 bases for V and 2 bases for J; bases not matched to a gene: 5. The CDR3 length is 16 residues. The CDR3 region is CASSESTASGQETQYF. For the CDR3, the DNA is TGCGCCAGCAGTGAGTCGACGGCTAGCGGGCAAGAGACCCAGTACTTC.

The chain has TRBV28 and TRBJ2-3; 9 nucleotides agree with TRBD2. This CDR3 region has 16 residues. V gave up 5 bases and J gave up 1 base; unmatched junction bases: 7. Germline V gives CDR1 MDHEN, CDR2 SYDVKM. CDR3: CASSLLAGAGTDTQYF. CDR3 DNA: TGTGCCAGCAGTCTATTAGCGGGAGCGGGCACAGATACGCAGTATTTT.

The CDR3 nucleotides read TGCAGCGTTGATGGGACTAGCGGGAGACGTAGCTACAATGAGCAGTTCTTC. It translates to CSVDGTSGRRSYNEQFF. The chain uses TRBV29-1 and TRBJ2-1, with 14 bases lining up with TRBD2. CDR3 length equals 17 residues. Germline V CDR1 and CDR2: SQVTM, ANQGSEA. J lost 3 bases, V lost 3 bases, and 7 bases had no gene match.

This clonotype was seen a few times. The CDR3 spells CASSQGAFMLGNEQFF. CDR3 nucleotides: TGCGCCAGCAGCCAAGGAGCATTTATGCTGGGCAATGAGCAGTTCTTC. The chain is built from TRBV4-1 and TRBJ2-1; D is undetermined. Trimming pared 1 base from V and 6 bases from J, leaving 16 bases between. Germline CDR1 is MGHRA and CDR2 is YSYEKL. CDR3 size: 16 residues.

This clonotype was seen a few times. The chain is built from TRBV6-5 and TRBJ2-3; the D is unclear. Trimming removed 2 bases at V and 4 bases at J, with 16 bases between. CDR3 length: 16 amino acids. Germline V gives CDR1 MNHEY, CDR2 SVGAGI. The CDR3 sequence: CASSYRMPYPPDTQYF. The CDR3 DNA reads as TGTGCCAGCAGTTACAGGATGCCTTATCCCCCAGATACGCAGTATTTT.

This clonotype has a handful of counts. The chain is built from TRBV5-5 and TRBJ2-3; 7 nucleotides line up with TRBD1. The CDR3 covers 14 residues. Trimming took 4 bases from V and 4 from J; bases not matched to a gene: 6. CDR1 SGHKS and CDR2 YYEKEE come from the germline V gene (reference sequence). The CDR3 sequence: CASSLGTAPDTQYF. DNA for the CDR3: TGTGCCAGCAGCCTGGGGACAGCCCCAGATACGCAGTATTTT.

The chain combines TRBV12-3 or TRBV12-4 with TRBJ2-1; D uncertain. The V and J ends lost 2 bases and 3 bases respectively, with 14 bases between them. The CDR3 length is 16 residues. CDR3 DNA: TGTGCCAGCAGTTTATTGGACGGACGGCTCTACAATGAGCAGTTCTTC. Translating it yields CASSLLDGRLYNEQFF.

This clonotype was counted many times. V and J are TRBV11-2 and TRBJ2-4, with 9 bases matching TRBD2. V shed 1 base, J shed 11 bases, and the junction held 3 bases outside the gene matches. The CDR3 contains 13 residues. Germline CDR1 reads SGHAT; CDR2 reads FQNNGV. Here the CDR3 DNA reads TGTGCCAGCAGCTTAGGAATAGCGGGGGTTCAGTACTTC. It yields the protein CASSLGIAGVQYF.

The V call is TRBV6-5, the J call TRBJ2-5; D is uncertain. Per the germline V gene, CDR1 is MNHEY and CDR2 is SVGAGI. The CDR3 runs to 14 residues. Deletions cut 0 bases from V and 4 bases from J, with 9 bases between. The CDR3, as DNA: TGTGCCAGCAGTTACTCGATGTTCCGAGAGACCCAGTACTTC. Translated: CASSYSMFRETQYF.

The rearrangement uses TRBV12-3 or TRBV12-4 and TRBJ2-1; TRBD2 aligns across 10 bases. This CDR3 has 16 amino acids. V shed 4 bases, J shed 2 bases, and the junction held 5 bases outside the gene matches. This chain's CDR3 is CASSSFSGRAYNEQFF. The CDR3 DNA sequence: TGTGCCAGCAGTTCTTTCAGCGGGAGGGCCTACAATGAGCAGTTCTTC.

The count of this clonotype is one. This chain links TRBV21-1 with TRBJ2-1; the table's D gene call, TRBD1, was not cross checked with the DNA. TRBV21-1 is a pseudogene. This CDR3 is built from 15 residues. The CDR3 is CASRVPECWGDEQFF. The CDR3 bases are TGTGCCAGCAGGGTCCCCGAATGCTGGGGCGATGAGCAGTTCTTC.

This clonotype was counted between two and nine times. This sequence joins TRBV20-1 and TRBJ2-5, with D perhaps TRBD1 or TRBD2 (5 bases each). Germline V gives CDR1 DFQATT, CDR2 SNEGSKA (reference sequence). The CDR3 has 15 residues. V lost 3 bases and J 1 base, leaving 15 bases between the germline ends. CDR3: CSAREPGRTQETQYF. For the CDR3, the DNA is TGCAGTGCTAGGGAGCCGGGACGGACCCAAGAGACCCAGTACTTC.